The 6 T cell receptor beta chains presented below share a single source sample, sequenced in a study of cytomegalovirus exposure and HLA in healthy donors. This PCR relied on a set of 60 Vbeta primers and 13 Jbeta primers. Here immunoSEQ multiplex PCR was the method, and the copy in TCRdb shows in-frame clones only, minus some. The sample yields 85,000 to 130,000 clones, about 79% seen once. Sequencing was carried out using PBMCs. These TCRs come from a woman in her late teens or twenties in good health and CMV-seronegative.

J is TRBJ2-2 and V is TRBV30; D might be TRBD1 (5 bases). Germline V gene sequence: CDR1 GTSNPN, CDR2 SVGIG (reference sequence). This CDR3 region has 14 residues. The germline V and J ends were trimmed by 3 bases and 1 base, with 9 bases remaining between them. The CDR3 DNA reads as TGTGCCTGGAGGATAGACAGGAACACCGGGGAGCTGTTTTTT. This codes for CAWRIDRNTGELFF.

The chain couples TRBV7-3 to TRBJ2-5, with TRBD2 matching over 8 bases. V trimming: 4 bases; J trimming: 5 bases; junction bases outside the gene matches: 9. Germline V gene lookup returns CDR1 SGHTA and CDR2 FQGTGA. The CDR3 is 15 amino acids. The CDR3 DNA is TGTGCCAGCAGCTCCTACGGGGGGGCCTTGGAGACCCAGTACTTC. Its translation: CASSSYGGALETQYF.

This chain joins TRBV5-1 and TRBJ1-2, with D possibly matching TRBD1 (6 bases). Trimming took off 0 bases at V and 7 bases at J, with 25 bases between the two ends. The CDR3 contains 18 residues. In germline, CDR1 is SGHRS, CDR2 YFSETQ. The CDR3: CASSLGQDPNYGGRGYTF. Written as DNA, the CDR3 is TGCGCCAGCAGCTTGGGACAGGACCCTAACTATGGCGGTCGTGGCTACACCTTC.

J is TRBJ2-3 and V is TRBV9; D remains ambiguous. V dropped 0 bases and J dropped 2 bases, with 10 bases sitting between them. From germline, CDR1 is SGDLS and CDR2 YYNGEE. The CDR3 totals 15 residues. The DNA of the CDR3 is TGTGCCAGCAGCGTAGATTTAGATCCCACAGATACGCAGTATTTT. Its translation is CASSVDLDPTDTQYF.

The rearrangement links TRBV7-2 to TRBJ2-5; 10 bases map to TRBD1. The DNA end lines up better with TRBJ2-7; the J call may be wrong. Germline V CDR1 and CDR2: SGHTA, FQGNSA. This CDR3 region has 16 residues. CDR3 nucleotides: TGTGCCAGCAGCTTAGTCACCGGGACAGGGGATCACGAGCAGTACTTC. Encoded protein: CASSLVTGTGDHEQYF.

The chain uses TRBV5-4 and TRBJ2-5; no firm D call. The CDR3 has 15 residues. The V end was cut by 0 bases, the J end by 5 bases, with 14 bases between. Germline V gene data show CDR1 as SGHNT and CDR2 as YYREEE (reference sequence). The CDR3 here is CASSLGSSARETQYF. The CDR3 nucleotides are TGTGCCAGCAGCTTGGGGAGCTCTGCCCGGGAGACCCAGTACTTC.